The clone carrying this T cell receptor beta chain is large within its sample. Its antigen is currently unknown. This entry comes from a study of metastatic and nonmetastatic thyroid tumors. Study context: For malignant and benign thyroid patients, tumor or nodule tissue and blood were the sources whose repertoires were compared. General study points: When malignant thyroid tumors were compared with benign nodules, TCR beta diversity was reportedly significantly higher in the malignant tumors. This held in both blood and tumor samples.

In the source study's methods: The study built a papillary thyroid cancer distant-metastasis classifier from CDR3 differences across clinicopathological groups. TCRdb reanalyzed the PCR reads via MiXCR. TCRdb, not the original authors, processed these V and J calls. The sample shows about 11,000 clones, about 37% of them seen only once. Patients had received no treatment of any kind before thyroid surgery. The CDR3 sequence is 13 residues long. V lost 3 bases to trimming and J lost 8 bases, with 13 bases between them. The germline V gene has CDR1 SEHNR and CDR2 FQNEAQ (reference sequence). This TCR derives from a female donor with papillary thyroid cancer or a benign thyroid nodule (not recorded which). Some clones in this sample may be carry-over from other donors' samples. The chain recombines TRBV7-9 with TRBJ1-2; no reliable D call. Sequencing was done on a sample of tumor tissue. CDR3 DNA sequence: TGTGCCAGCAGCTTCCCGAGTGTTCAGGGCTACACCTTC. This encodes CASSFPSVQGYTF.